These T cell receptor beta chains were read from a single sample in a study of T cell responses to AZD1222 COVID-19 vaccine. Only in-frame clones appear in the TCRdb table, and some are missing; sequencing was by immunoSEQ multiplex PCR. This sample carries about 160,000 clones, roughly 90% of them seen once, and the ten largest clones take roughly 4%. Specimen: peripheral blood, collected 28 days after the second AZD1222 dose. Receptors were obtained from an adult who received the AZD1222 COVID-19 vaccine. CDR3s include the opening cysteine and the closing phenylalanine or tryptophan.

TRBV3-1/TRBV3-2,CASSQQGSEQYF
TRBV18,CASSPPRGSPLHF
TRBV3-1/TRBV3-2,CASSPQSSGNTIYF
TRBV11-3,CASSLDTSGLLKLAKNIQYF
TRBV9,CASSVAGQLMNTEAFF
TRBV7-9,CASSPQGGSNEKLFF
TRBV5-1,CASSSETANYGYTF
TRBV12-3/TRBV12-4,CASSLGGVNEQFF
TRBV7-2,CASSMGGAIYEQYF
TRBV5-6,CASSLDRLETQYF
TRBV27,CASTIGGTGELFF
TRBV9,CASSVAGTSGGEQFF
TRBV7-2,CASSLRDSNEKLFF
TRBV7-2,CASSLGPADTQYF
TRBV11-3,CASSLKTSTYEQYF
TRBV19,CASSVGFDGYTF
TRBV30,CAWRSGRETGNTIYF
TRBV19,CASSPSPQGWGSGANVLTF
TRBV27,CASRGGGEEQYF
TRBV7-9,CASSSSTGQETQYF
TRBV18,CASSPTAAGEQYF
TRBV7-8,CASSLATARVDYGYTF
TRBV18,CASSPGGTGNYEQYF
TRBV4-3,CASSPSIGTGDYTF
TRBV3-1/TRBV3-2,CASSTGLAGSLTQYF
TRBV10-1,CASSLGPGQGSYGYTF
TRBV6-2/TRBV6-3,CASSYFQGRNGYTF
TRBV5-1,CASSLVGRGHYGYTF
TRBV6-1,CASSGTVRGFIDIQYF
TRBV28,CASTGPGYGYTF
TRBV6-5,CASRSGMPNQPQHF
TRBV25-1,CASSELNQGRTEAFF
TRBV12-5,CASGLGGTTNEKLFF
TRBV29-1,CSGFSGQGSNEQFF
TRBV10-3,CAISGDSRANYGYTF
TRBV9,CASSSTPGGGAGTGELFF
TRBV2,CASSLRGEQYF
TRBV7-8,CASSLVRGLNYGYTF
TRBV9,CASRQGNTEAFF
TRBV19,CASSIVVSSYEQYF
TRBV2,CASSAGTFYNEQFF
TRBV7-2,CASSSRTGGSGYTF
TRBV15,CATSARGRTGELFF
TRBV30,CAWSGGMGFLVGELFF
TRBV18,CASSPRGLAGGIEQFF
TRBV6-2/TRBV6-3,CASSYDGGNQPQHF
TRBV6-5,CASSYGGLGNQPQHF
TRBV27,CASRQQSLGNSPLHF
TRBV3-1/TRBV3-2,CASHGITEAFF
TRBV30,CAWSVLGSRMSTEAFF
TRBV6-5,CASQGWMVNTEAFF